One T cell receptor (beta chain) is described in this entry. Its specificity is unknown. Specified treatment: around 19 received Ad26.COV2.S at low or high dose, single or two shots; roughly 5 received placebo; per-sample allocation not given. It was on day 63 after the first vaccine or placebo injection that samples were taken. Based in Boston, the donor was an adult of 18-55 years. This sample stems from a study of Ad26.COV2.S vaccination and SARS-CoV-2 variants. The wider study: Into the muscle, Ad26.COV2.S was dosed once or twice, 56 days apart. Findings and limits, study-wide: It was found that vaccine and placebo recipients had similar non-spike TCR breadth. Greater spike-specific TCR breadth was seen in vaccine recipients than in placebo recipients.

Sequenced by immunoSEQ multiplex PCR; TCRdb stores in-frame clones only, minus some. This sample yields 300,000 to 400,000 clones, of which 80% to 90% are seen a single time; around 3.6% belongs to the top ten. This receptor was identified in a person aged 18-65 years who received the Ad26.COV2.S COVID-19 vaccine or a placebo. Source: peripheral blood, taken in a trial of Ad26.COV2.S vaccine versus placebo.

This CDR3 is CASTTGTANEKLFF. DNA for the CDR3: TGTGCCAGCACCACCGGGACAGCTAATGAAAAACTGTTTTTT. The chain recombines TRBV6-5 with TRBJ1-4, with 7 bases that match TRBD1. The germline V gene has CDR1 MNHEY and CDR2 SVGAGI. The CDR3 spans 14 residues. The J segment lost 3 bases and the V segment lost 7 bases, leaving 5 bases of the junction unmatched.